This TCR beta chain was retrieved from a study of cytomegalovirus exposure and HLA in healthy donors. Participants comprised healthy donors of bone marrow. V lost 4 bases to trimming and J lost 6 bases, with 21 bases between them. The CDR3 is made up of 17 amino acids. CDR1 MGHRA and CDR2 YSYEKL come from the germline V gene. Vbeta (60) and Jbeta (13) primers were used in the PCR. Libraries were prepared by immunoSEQ multiplex PCR; TCRdb keeps only in-frame clonotypes and omits some of them. Altogether about 54,000 clones are present, more than 70% being singletons, with the ten largest covering approximately 3%. Findings and limits, study-wide: In a later analysis, TCR beta V- and J-gene trimming showed a link to a missense DCLRE1C variant.

As regards this clone: Its antigen remains unidentified.

The gene calls are TRBV4-1 and TRBJ1-4; no clear D. The origin of this receptor is a woman between 18 and 30 years old in good health and CMV-seronegative. Sequences were obtained from PBMCs. The CDR3 here is CASSPSIGSGLDEKLFF. CDR3 sequence (DNA): TGCGCCAGCAGCCCCTCAATCGGTTCGGGTCTTGATGAAAAACTGTTTTTT.